This T cell receptor (beta chain) was retrieved from a study of cytomegalovirus exposure and HLA in healthy donors. Use of 60 Vbeta and 13 Jbeta primers characterized the PCR. Sequencing was performed with immunoSEQ multiplex PCR; in TCRdb, only in-frame clones are kept and a portion is missing. The sample has under 150,000 clones, about 71% seen once; the top ten hold about 3%. The CDR3 runs 16 residues. The germline gives CDR1 SGHDT, CDR2 YYEEEE. Trimming pared 2 bases from V and 7 bases from J, leaving 20 bases between. J is TRBJ2-3 and V is TRBV5-6, with D possibly being TRBD2 (7 bases). The clonotype comes from a woman aged 60-75 years in good health and CMV-seropositive. The sample was PBMCs. CDR3 protein: CASSLGAGAPSHTQYF. In DNA form, the CDR3 reads TGTGCCAGCAGCTTAGGGGCGGGGGCCCCTTCGCATACGCAGTATTTT.